This TCR beta chain was identified in a study of T cells in Graves' hyperthyroidism and ophthalmopathy. Trimming cost V 0 bases and J 4 bases; bases outside gene matches: 2. Germline values: CDR1 MNHEY, CDR2 SVGAGI. This CDR3 has 15 residues. RNA transcripts provided the source from which TCR beta CDR3 regions were amplified. The HTBI set primed first-round TCR CDR3 RT-PCR. MiXCR was run by TCRdb on the multiplex PCR reads, yielding one entry per CDR3 protein. The sample holds approximately 590,000 distinct CDR3 sequences, about 43% seen once. This sequence was found in a woman aged 18-30 years with Graves' hyperthyroidism. The chain employs TRBV6-5 and TRBJ1-2, with 10 bases identical to TRBD1. Sequencing was done on a sample of peripheral blood or thyroid tissue (not recorded which). The CDR3 DNA reads as TGTGCCAGCAGTTACTCGGGACAGGGGAGCTATGGCTACACCTTC. It is translated as CASSYSGQGSYGYTF.